Reported below is one TCR beta chain. This sample is drawn from a study of blood T cell repertoires in COVID-19. Study processing details: Cell counts per sample came from amplifying reference gene primers. Some clones are missing from TCRdb's copy, which holds only in-frame ones; the method was immunoSEQ multiplex PCR. V, J and clone size were drawn from that table, and D and trimming were deduced from the DNA. The sample includes approximately 54,000 clones, about 84% of them seen just once. The CDR3 totals 14 residues. The germline V gene encodes CDR1 MNHEY and CDR2 SVGAGI. With 6 bases removed from V and 5 bases from J, the gap between germline ends came to 16 bases.

The chain uses TRBV6-5 and TRBJ1-1, with a weak D call TRBD1 (6 bases). The material sequenced was peripheral blood. The receptor's source is a human donor in a cohort sampled during active COVID-19. Here the CDR3 reads CASSPLQGGTEAFF. CDR3 in DNA: TGTGCCAGCAGCCCCCTACAGGGAGGGACTGAAGCTTTCTTT.